This entry concerns a single T cell receptor (beta chain). Antigen unknown. This sample is drawn from a study of OX40 agonist ivuxolimab in advanced cancers. Overall study: Treatment of patients was with ivuxolimab, an agonistic anti-OX40 (CD134) antibody.

Study results and limitations: Clones of CD4+ and CD8+ blood T cells grew by week 6 at doses of 0.1 to 3.0 mg/kg.

The CDR3 totals 15 residues. V was clipped by 4 bases and J by 6 bases, with 18 bases between them. CDR1 MDHEN and CDR2 SYDVKM come from the germline V gene. The data were produced by immunoSEQ multiplex PCR, yet TCRdb's version contains in-frame clones alone and is incomplete. This sample has about 91,000 clones, with 85% to 90% found just once. The receptor comes from an adult with an advanced solid tumor such as melanoma, head and neck, liver or kidney cancer. Source: CD4+ or CD8+ T cells sorted from blood, taken in a trial of the OX40 agonist ivuxolimab. The chain employs TRBV28 and TRBJ1-2; D not certain. The CDR3 loop is CASSSPDVGINGYTF. CDR3 coding DNA: TGTGCCAGCAGTTCCCCGGATGTGGGGATTAATGGCTACACCTTC.